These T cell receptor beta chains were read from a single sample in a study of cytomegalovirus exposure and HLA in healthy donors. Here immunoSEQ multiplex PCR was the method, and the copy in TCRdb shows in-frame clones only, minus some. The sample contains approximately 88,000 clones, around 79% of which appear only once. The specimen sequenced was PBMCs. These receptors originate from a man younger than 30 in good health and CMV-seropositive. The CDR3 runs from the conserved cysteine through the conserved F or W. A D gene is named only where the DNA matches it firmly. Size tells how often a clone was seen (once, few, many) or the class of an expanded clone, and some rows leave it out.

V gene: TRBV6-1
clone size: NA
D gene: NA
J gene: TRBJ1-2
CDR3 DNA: TGTGCCAGCAGTGAAATTGAGGTCTTGTATGGCTACACCTTC
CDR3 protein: CASSEIEVLYGYTF

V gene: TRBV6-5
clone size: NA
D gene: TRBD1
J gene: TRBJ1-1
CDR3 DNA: TGTGCCAGCAGTTTGGCCGGGACAGGGAGAAAAGCTTTCTTT
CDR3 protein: CASSLAGTGRKAFF

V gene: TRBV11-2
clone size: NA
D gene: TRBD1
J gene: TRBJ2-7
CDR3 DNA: TGTGCCAGCAGCCGACAGGGACCGGCCTACGAGCAGTACTTC
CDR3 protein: CASSRQGPAYEQYF

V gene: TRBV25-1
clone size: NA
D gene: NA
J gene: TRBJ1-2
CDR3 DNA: TGTGCCAGCAGTGAAGTGGGGGGGGCGGGAGGCTACACCTTC
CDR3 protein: CASSEVGGAGGYTF

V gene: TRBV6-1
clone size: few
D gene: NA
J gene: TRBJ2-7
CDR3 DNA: TGTGCCAGCAGTTTGGGGATTGATGTAGGGGCCGAGCAGTACTTC
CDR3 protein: CASSLGIDVGAEQYF

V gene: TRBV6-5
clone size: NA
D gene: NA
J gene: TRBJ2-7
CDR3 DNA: TGTGCCAGCAGTACCAGGACAGCCTACGAGCAGTACTTC
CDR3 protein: CASSTRTAYEQYF

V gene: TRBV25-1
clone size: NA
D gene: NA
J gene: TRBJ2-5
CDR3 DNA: TGTGCCAGCAGTTCGACTTTCTCAGGCGGGGAGACCCAGTACTTC
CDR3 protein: CASSSTFSGGETQYF

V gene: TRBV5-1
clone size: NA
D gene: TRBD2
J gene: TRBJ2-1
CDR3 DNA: TGCGCCAGCAGCTTGGTCGGGACTAGCAGCTACAATGAGCAGTTCTTC
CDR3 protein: CASSLVGTSSYNEQFF

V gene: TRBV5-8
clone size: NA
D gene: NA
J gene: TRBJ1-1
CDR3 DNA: TGTGCCAGCAGCTTGGTTCGGAACACTGAAGCTTTCTTT
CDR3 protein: CASSLVRNTEAFF

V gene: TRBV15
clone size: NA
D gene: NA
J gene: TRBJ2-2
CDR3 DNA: TGTGCCACCAGCAGAGATCATTTTTCAAAAGAGCTGTTTTTT
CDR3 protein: CATSRDHFSKELFF

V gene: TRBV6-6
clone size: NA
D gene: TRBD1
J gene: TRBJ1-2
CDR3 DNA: TGTGCCAGCAGGCCACAGGGGCTAGGTGGCTACACCTTC
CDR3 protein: CASRPQGLGGYTF

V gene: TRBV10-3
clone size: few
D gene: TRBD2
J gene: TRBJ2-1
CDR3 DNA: TGTGCCATCAGAGAACTAGCGGCCTACAATGAGCAGTTCTTC
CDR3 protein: CAIRELAAYNEQFF

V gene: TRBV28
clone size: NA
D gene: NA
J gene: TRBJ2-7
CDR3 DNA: TGTGCCAGCAGCATAACTACCTACGAGCAGTACTTC
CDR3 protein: CASSITTYEQYF